Each of the 29 T cell receptor beta chains below was sequenced from the same sample in a study of blood T cell repertoires in COVID-19. Method: immunoSEQ multiplex PCR; TCRdb's copy keeps in-frame clones and lacks some. The table shows some 44,000 clones, with roughly 87% occurring only once. Sequences were obtained from peripheral blood. These TCRs come from a man in his sixties with active COVID-19.

This rearrangement joins TRBV2 to TRBJ1-2; no firm D call. Trimming pared 0 bases from V and 2 bases from J, leaving 7 bases between. This CDR3 is 14 amino acids long. Germline V CDR1 and CDR2: SNHLY, FYNNEI. The CDR3 DNA sequence: TGTGCCAGCAGTGAAGCGCAACAAAACTATGGCTACACCTTC. This translates into CASSEAQQNYGYTF.

The chain is built from TRBV4-3 and TRBJ2-1; possible D gene TRBD2, 7 bases. The CDR3 has 18 residues. V lost 0 bases and J lost 7, with 22 bases in between. Germline values: CDR1 LGHNA, CDR2 YSLEER. As DNA, the CDR3 is TGCGCCAGCAGCCAAGATGGGGTAGGGGGGGGGCCGGGGAATGAGCAGTTCTTC. Translating it yields CASSQDGVGGGPGNEQFF.

The chain recombines TRBV5-8 with TRBJ2-2; perhaps TRBD1 as D (5 bases). The CDR3 covers 18 residues. From germline, CDR1 is SGHTS and CDR2 YDEGEE. With 4 bases removed from V and 1 base from J, the gap between germline ends came to 20 bases. The CDR3 loop is CASSDSYSSAGNTGELFF. The CDR3 DNA sequence: TGTGCCAGCAGCGACAGCTACTCCAGCGCAGGGAACACCGGGGAGCTGTTTTTT.

Details on this clone: Other DNA sequences in the sample encode the same CDR3. V and J are TRBV6-5 and TRBJ1-2, with D perhaps matching TRBD1 (6 bases). Germline loops: CDR1 MNHEY, CDR2 SVGAGI. V was pared by 6 bases and J by 1 base, with 12 bases between. CDR3 length: 14 amino acids. The CDR3 DNA reads TGTGCCAGCAGGCGCAGGGGCCTTAACTATGGCTACACCTTC. Its protein product is CASRRRGLNYGYTF.

This chain connects TRBV5-1 to TRBJ2-1; 9 bases are shared with TRBD2. Per the germline V gene, CDR1 is SGHRS and CDR2 is YFSETQ. This CDR3 has 13 amino acids. The junction had 13 bases not matched to a gene; V was cut back by 6 bases and J by 15 bases. The CDR3 DNA sequence: TGCGCCAGCACCGACGCCTTAGCGGGAGCGCGGTTCTTC. Translating it yields CASTDALAGARFF.

CDR3 sequence reads: CASSDGTGSGNEQFF. In DNA, the CDR3 is TGCGCCAGCAGCGATGGGACAGGGAGCGGGAATGAGCAGTTCTTC. The chain links TRBV5-1 to TRBJ2-1; TRBD1 agrees at 9 bases. CDR3 length: 15 amino acids. Per the germline V gene, CDR1 is SGHRS and CDR2 is YFSETQ. The V segment lost 4 bases and the J segment 7 bases; nucleotides outside the gene matches: 9.

The sample holds a few counts of this clone. The rearrangement links TRBV7-2 to TRBJ1-2; 10 bases align to TRBD1. V gave up 0 bases and J gave up 4 bases; unmatched junction bases: 11. The germline V gene encodes CDR1 SGHTA and CDR2 FQGNSA. The CDR3 sequence is 18 residues long. For the CDR3, the DNA is TGTGCCAGCAGCTTAGCCCGCGACAGGGGGCAGCGGGGCTATGGCTACACCTTC. Its protein is CASSLARDRGQRGYGYTF.

The chain joins TRBV4-2 to TRBJ1-1, with D perhaps matching TRBD1 (6 bases). CDR1 is LGHNA and CDR2 is YNFKEQ in the germline V gene. The V gene lost 0 bases and the J gene lost 3 bases, with 14 bases spanning the gap. The CDR3 runs 16 residues. The CDR3 spells CASSQEDRTGDTEAFF. As DNA, the CDR3 is TGTGCCAGCAGCCAAGAGGACAGAACCGGGGACACTGAAGCTTTCTTT.

The chain joins TRBV12-3 or TRBV12-4 to TRBJ2-5; 7 bases are shared with TRBD1. The V segment lost 5 bases and the J segment 5 bases; nucleotides outside the gene matches: 5. The CDR3 contains 13 residues. In DNA form, the CDR3 reads TGTGCCAGCAGTAAAGGGGGCTGGGAGACCCAGTACTTC. Encoded protein: CASSKGGWETQYF.

The chain carries TRBV18 and TRBJ2-3; a weak D match, TRBD1 (5 bases). The germline V gene has CDR1 KGHSH and CDR2 LQKENI. V was cut by 2 bases and J by 2 bases, with 11 bases left in between. CDR3 length equals 15 residues. CDR3 nucleotide sequence: TGTGCCAGCTCACCAGATGCAGGGTTCACAGATACGCAGTATTTT. It is translated as CASSPDAGFTDTQYF.

The chain joins TRBV5-4 to TRBJ1-2; D is perhaps TRBD1 (5 bases). Trimming left V 0 bases short and J 0 bases short, with 6 bases between. The V gene's germline CDR1 is SGHNT and CDR2 YYREEE (reference sequence). This CDR3 has 14 residues. The DNA for the CDR3 is TGTGCCAGCAGCTTGGGGGGCTCTAACTATGGCTACACCTTC. Its protein is CASSLGGSNYGYTF.

V usage is TRBV4-1 and J usage is TRBJ1-1; 8 bases are a match to TRBD1. CDR3 length equals 16 residues. Germline assignment: CDR1 MGHRA and CDR2 YSYEKL. The V and J ends lost 1 base and 3 bases, in that order; junction bases with no gene match: 7. CDR3 in DNA: TGCGCCAGCAGCCAAGGAGGGTTCAGGGGGCACACTGAAGCTTTCTTT. Its protein product is CASSQGGFRGHTEAFF.

The rearrangement links TRBV19 to TRBJ1-2; 8 positions agree with TRBD1. Germline CDR1 is LNHDA and CDR2 is SQIVND (reference sequence). The CDR3 has 13 residues. V was clipped by 3 bases and J by 7 bases; unmatched bases: 4. The CDR3 region is CASSIRGQSGYTF. The CDR3 coding sequence is TGTGCCAGTAGTATCAGGGGGCAAAGTGGCTACACCTTC. Full variable domain (rest looked up from reference TRBV19 and TRBJ1-2): DGGITQSPKYLFRKEGQNVTLSCEQNLNHDAMYWYRQDPGQGLRLIYYSQIVNDFQKGDIAEGYSVSREKKESFPLTVTSAQKNPTAFYLCASSIRGQSGYTFGSGTRLTVV.

In its sample, this clone was seen once. V usage is TRBV20-1 and J usage is TRBJ2-1; D call uncertain. Germline V gives CDR1 DFQATT, CDR2 SNEGSKA (reference sequence). The CDR3 totals 16 residues. Trimming stripped 3 bases from V and 0 bases from J, with 15 bases between. The CDR3: CSASSDGGSSYNEQFF. DNA of the CDR3: TGCAGTGCTAGTAGTGACGGCGGAAGCTCCTACAATGAGCAGTTCTTC.

The chain combines TRBV7-2 with TRBJ2-5; possible D gene TRBD2, 5 bases. The CDR3 sequence is 17 residues long. The germline V and J ends were trimmed by 0 bases and 1 base, with 15 bases remaining between them. The germline gives CDR1 SGHTA, CDR2 FQGNSA. The CDR3 spells CASSLAGRRWGQETQYF. The CDR3 nucleotides read TGTGCCAGCAGCTTAGCGGGCCGGAGGTGGGGCCAAGAGACCCAGTACTTC. Full variable domain (remainder filled in from reference TRBV7-2 and TRBJ2-5): GAGVSQSPSNKVTEKGKDVELRCDPISGHTALYWYRQSLGQGLEFLIYFQGNSAPDKSGLPSDRFSAERTGGSVSTLTIQRTQQEDSAVYLCASSLAGRRWGQETQYFGPGTRLLVL.

The chain has TRBV5-1 and TRBJ2-3; the match to TRBD2 covers 9 bases. This CDR3 comprises 16 residues. Germline lookup yields CDR1 SGHRS and CDR2 YFSETQ. Germline trimming cut 3 bases from V and 3 bases from J; bases unmatched to any gene: 8. The CDR3 protein is CASSSPPGLATDTQYF. As DNA, the CDR3 is TGCGCCAGCAGCTCGCCCCCGGGACTAGCAACAGATACGCAGTATTTT.

This chain links TRBV2 with TRBJ1-2; D is unclear. The germline CDR1 and CDR2 sequences are SNHLY and FYNNEI. This CDR3 spans 13 amino acids. Trimming shortened V by 4 bases and J by 4 bases, and 10 bases separated the two germline ends. The CDR3 loop is CASSGNAGYGYTF. The CDR3, as DNA: TGTGCCAGCAGTGGGAACGCAGGCTATGGCTACACCTTC.

The chain has TRBV23-1 and TRBJ1-1; TRBD1 agrees at 9 bases. TRBV23-1 is designated an ORF whose function remains uncertain. The CDR3 is 18 amino acids. The J segment lost 5 bases and the V segment lost 1 base, leaving 14 bases of the junction unmatched. CDR3 bases: TGCGCCAGCAGTCAATACGCCGGGACAGGGATAGTAAAAACTGAAGCTTTCTTT. It yields the protein CASSQYAGTGIVKTEAFF.

V and J are TRBV19 and TRBJ2-3, with a possible D match to TRBD1 (6 bases). This CDR3 spans 13 amino acids. CDR1 is LNHDA, CDR2 SQIVND, per germline (reference sequence). Between the trimmed V and J ends, which lost 6 bases and 3 bases, there was a span of 10 bases. The CDR3 region is CASREDRTDTQYF. The CDR3 DNA follows: TGTGCCAGTAGGGAGGACAGAACAGATACGCAGTATTTT.

The chain has TRBV10-3 and TRBJ2-5, with TRBD2 identical over 8 bases. Per the germline V gene, CDR1 is ENHRY and CDR2 is SYGVKD. J gave up 5 bases and V 2 bases, and 7 bases lay outside the gene matches. The CDR3 is 15 residues long. Here the CDR3 DNA reads TGTGCCATCAGTGAGACGGACCGGGAGGGGGAGACCCAGTACTTC. As protein: CAISETDREGETQYF.

This clone showed up just a few times. The chain joins TRBV7-2 to TRBJ1-5, with 10 bases lining up with TRBD1. The CDR3 spans 17 residues. Germline values: CDR1 SGHTA, CDR2 FQGNSA. The V segment lost 1 base and the J segment 5 bases; nucleotides outside the gene matches: 8. CDR3 protein: CASSLGLTGGEDQPQHF. Here the CDR3 DNA reads TGTGCCAGCAGCTTAGGTTTGACAGGGGGCGAGGATCAGCCCCAGCATTTT.

V and J are TRBV6-1 and TRBJ2-7; TRBD1 matches 7 bases. CDR1 MNHNS and CDR2 SASEGT come from the germline V gene. V trimming: 1 base; J trimming: 1 base; junction bases outside the gene matches: 1. The CDR3 covers 14 residues. The CDR3 loop reads CASSEVRGSYEQYF. For the CDR3, the DNA is TGTGCCAGCAGTGAAGTCAGGGGGTCCTACGAGCAGTACTTC.

This sequence joins TRBV7-9 and TRBJ1-6; 7 bases align to TRBD1. J was trimmed by 5 bases and V by 3 bases; bases with no gene match: 1. This CDR3 has 14 residues. The germline V gene has CDR1 SEHNR and CDR2 FQNEAQ (reference sequence). This chain's CDR3 is CASSFGQDNSPLHF. For the CDR3, the DNA is TGTGCCAGCAGCTTTGGACAGGATAATTCACCCCTCCACTTT.

This chain links TRBV7-9 with TRBJ2-3; 7 bases line up with TRBD2. Germline V gene sequence: CDR1 SEHNR, CDR2 FQNEAQ (reference sequence). The CDR3 has 14 amino acids. Unmatched junction bases numbered 7, after V lost 7 bases and J lost 3 bases. In DNA, the CDR3 is TGTGCCAGCACCCCGGGGAGGGAAACAGATACGCAGTATTTT. It encodes CASTPGRETDTQYF. The whole variable domain, filled in from reference TRBV7-9 and TRBJ2-3, reads DTGVSQNPRHKITKRGQNVTFRCDPISEHNRLYWYRQTLGQGPEFLTYFQNEAQLEKSRLLSDRFSAERPKGSFSTLEIQRTEQGDSAMYLCASTPGRETDTQYFGPGTRLTVL.

V and J are TRBV29-1 and TRBJ1-2; the match to TRBD1 covers 10 bases. Germline V gene sequence: CDR1 SQVTM, CDR2 ANQGSEA. This CDR3 has 12 residues. V dropped 7 bases and J dropped 5; count of bases not matched to a gene: 4. The CDR3 region is CSGDRGQYGYTF. The CDR3 DNA is TGCAGCGGGGACAGGGGTCAATATGGCTACACCTTC.

The rearrangement links TRBV7-2 to TRBJ1-1; tentatively, D is TRBD1 (6 bases). Deletions cut 5 bases from V and 3 bases from J, with 16 bases between. CDR1 SGHTA and CDR2 FQGNSA come from the germline V gene. This CDR3 comprises 15 residues. The DNA for the CDR3 is TGTGCCAGCAGCCCCAGGGGCCCTTTGTACACTGAAGCTTTCTTT. Its protein product is CASSPRGPLYTEAFF.

This clone was seen only once. The rearrangement joins TRBV7-2 to TRBJ2-5; perhaps TRBD2 as D (6 bases). Germline V gene lookup returns CDR1 SGHTA and CDR2 FQGNSA. CDR3 length: 15 amino acids. Trimming took 5 bases from V and 1 from J, leaving 14 bases between them. The CDR3 protein is CASSPGMGLQETQYF. The CDR3 DNA reads as TGTGCCAGCAGCCCAGGGATGGGACTCCAAGAGACCCAGTACTTC.

This clone was observed once. V usage is TRBV19 and J usage is TRBJ1-1; 11 bases match TRBD1. This CDR3 has 15 residues. Germline assignment: CDR1 LNHDA and CDR2 SQIVND (reference sequence). V lost 9 bases and J lost 0; bases outside the gene matches: 6. In DNA form, the CDR3 reads TGTGCCAGCCGGGGACAGGGGGGGATGAACACTGAAGCTTTCTTT. It translates to CASRGQGGMNTEAFF.

A few counts support this clone. The V call is TRBV9, the J call TRBJ2-7, with 10 bases identical to TRBD2. V lost 1 base, J lost 6 bases, and 10 bases stayed unmatched. The CDR3 contains 16 residues. Germline V lookup: CDR1 SGDLS, CDR2 YYNGEE. The CDR3 loop is CASSVQRASGRGEQYF. The CDR3 DNA follows: TGTGCCAGCAGCGTACAACGAGCTAGCGGGAGAGGCGAGCAGTACTTC.